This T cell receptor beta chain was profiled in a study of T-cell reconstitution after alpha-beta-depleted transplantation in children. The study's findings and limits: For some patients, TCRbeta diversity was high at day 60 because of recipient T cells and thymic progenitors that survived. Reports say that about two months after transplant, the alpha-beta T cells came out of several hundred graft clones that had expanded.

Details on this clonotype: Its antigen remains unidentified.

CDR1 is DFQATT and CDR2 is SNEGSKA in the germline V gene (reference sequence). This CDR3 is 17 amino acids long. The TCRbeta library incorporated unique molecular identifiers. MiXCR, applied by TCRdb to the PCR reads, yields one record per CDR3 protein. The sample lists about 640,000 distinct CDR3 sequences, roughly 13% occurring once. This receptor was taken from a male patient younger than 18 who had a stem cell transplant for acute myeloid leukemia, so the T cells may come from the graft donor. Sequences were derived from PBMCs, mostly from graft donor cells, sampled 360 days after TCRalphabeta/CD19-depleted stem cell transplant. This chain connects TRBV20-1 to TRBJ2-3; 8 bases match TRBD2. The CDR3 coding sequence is TGCAGCGCTCCCCGATCCTTACTAGCGGAGGGCCTAGGAGGGCAGTATTTT. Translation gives CSAPRSLLAEGLGGQYF.